Presented here are 26 T cell receptor beta chains from one specimen sequenced in a study of T cells after yellow fever vaccination. TCRdb re-derived calls from the 5' RACE reads in MiXCR, one entry per CDR3 protein. The sample lists about 120,000 distinct CDR3 sequences; over 8% were seen once. This specimen consisted of CD8+ T cells sorted from PBMCs, obtained on the day of the yellow fever booster vaccination. The origin of the receptors is a man aged 18 to 30 who received the YFV17D yellow fever vaccine.

A few counts support this clonotype. The chain couples TRBV3-1 to TRBJ2-2, with TRBD1 matching over 7 bases. Germline V gene data show CDR1 as LGHDT and CDR2 as YNNKEL (reference sequence). The CDR3 spans 16 residues. J lost 0 bases, V lost 7 bases, and 8 bases had no gene match. CDR3 region: CASNPSGQTNTGELFF. CDR3 DNA sequence: TGTGCCAGCAATCCCTCGGGACAGACGAACACCGGGGAGCTGTTTTTT.

This clonotype was counted only a few times. CDR3 residues: CASSLVSGQPEQYF. DNA for the CDR3: TGTGCCAGCAGCTTAGTCTCGGGCCAACCGGAGCAGTACTTC. The genes are TRBV7-2 and TRBJ2-7; unclear D gene. Germline loops: CDR1 SGHTA, CDR2 FQGNSA. V shed 1 base and J shed 7 bases, with 14 bases lying between them. The CDR3 length is 14 residues. Combining the CDR3 with reference TRBV7-2 and TRBJ2-7 gives the whole variable domain GAGVSQSPSNKVTEKGKDVELRCDPISGHTALYWYRQSLGQGLEFLIYFQGNSAPDKSGLPSDRFSAERTGGSVSTLTIQRTQQEDSAVYLCASSLVSGQPEQYFGPGTRLTVT.

This chain links TRBV9 with TRBJ2-5; D perhaps matches TRBD1 (6 bases). CDR3 length: 15 residues. Per the germline V gene, CDR1 is SGDLS and CDR2 is YYNGEE. V was clipped by 0 bases and J by 7 bases, with 16 bases between them. The CDR3 loop reads CASSVEGGEGGTQYF. For the CDR3, the DNA is TGTGCCAGCAGCGTAGAAGGGGGAGAGGGTGGGACCCAGTACTTC.

This clonotype has only a few counts. The chain combines TRBV4-2 with TRBJ2-7, with 11 positions matching TRBD2. The CDR3 runs to 15 residues. V shed 0 bases, J shed 2 bases, and the junction held 0 bases outside the gene matches. Germline V CDR1 and CDR2: LGHNA, YNFKEQ. Here the CDR3 reads CASSQDSGGAYEQYF. For the CDR3, the DNA is TGTGCCAGCAGCCAAGATAGCGGGGGGGCCTACGAGCAGTACTTC.

This clonotype was detected only a few times. This sequence joins TRBV10-3 and TRBJ2-7; D is possibly TRBD2 (5 bases). Trimming took off 8 bases at V and 2 bases at J, with 13 bases between the two ends. Germline-derived CDR1 and CDR2 are ENHRY and SYGVKD. The CDR3 contains 13 residues. The chain's CDR3 is CAIGGPVTYEQYV. The DNA for the CDR3 is TGTGCCATCGGCGGGCCGGTGACCTACGAGCAGTACGTC.

The chain carries TRBV4-1 and TRBJ2-1; 7 nucleotides align to TRBD2. The CDR3 totals 13 residues. V was clipped by 2 bases and J by 11 bases; unmatched bases: 6. Germline V CDR1 and CDR2: MGHRA, YSYEKL. The CDR3 protein is CASSQRTGGKQFF. CDR3 coding DNA: TGCGCCAGCAGCCAACGCACGGGGGGAAAGCAGTTCTTC.

This clonotype has just a few counts. This sequence joins TRBV20-1 and TRBJ1-5; tentatively, D is TRBD1 (5 bases). The CDR3 is made up of 13 amino acids. Germline V gene data show CDR1 as DFQATT and CDR2 as SNEGSKA (reference sequence). V gave up 6 bases and J gave up 7 bases, with 16 bases separating them. DNA for the CDR3: TGCAGTGCCACCGGGGGGGTGGGACAGCCCCAGCATTTT. It codes for CSATGGVGQPQHF.

This clonotype occurred a few times. The J gene is TRBJ2-7, the V gene TRBV5-4; D perhaps matches TRBD1 (6 bases). Deletions cut 1 base from V and 2 bases from J, with 16 bases between. The CDR3 consists of 16 residues. Germline CDR1 reads SGHNT; CDR2 reads YYREEE (reference sequence). The DNA of the CDR3 is TGTGCCAGCAGCTTGTTGAATGGACAGACGCCCTACGAGCAGTACGTC. Protein sequence: CASSLLNGQTPYEQYV.

The V gene is TRBV7-9, the J gene TRBJ2-3; 11 bases are shared with TRBD2. The J segment lost 4 bases and the V segment lost 2 bases, leaving 11 bases of the junction unmatched. The CDR3 is made up of 18 amino acids. Germline V gene sequence: CDR1 SEHNR, CDR2 FQNEAQ (reference sequence). In DNA form, the CDR3 reads TGTGCCAGCAGCTTAAGGGGTAGCGGGGGGGCCAGCGCAGATACGCAGTATTTT. Amino acids: CASSLRGSGGASADTQYF.

J is TRBJ2-1 and V is TRBV11-2; TRBD2 matches 9 bases. The CDR3 runs 16 residues. Germline loops: CDR1 SGHAT, CDR2 FQNNGV. The V gene end was trimmed by 3 bases and the J gene end by 7 bases; junction bases not matched to a gene: 10. This CDR3 reads CASSFVSGGIPNEQFF. CDR3 bases: TGTGCCAGCAGCTTCGTCAGCGGGGGGATTCCTAATGAGCAGTTCTTC.

The V call is TRBV7-2, the J call TRBJ2-4; D unclear. The V gene lost 5 bases and the J gene lost 7 bases, with 18 bases spanning the gap. Germline CDR1 is SGHTA and CDR2 is FQGNSA. CDR3 length: 15 amino acids. This CDR3 is CASSPSPASRNIQYF. CDR3 coding DNA: TGTGCCAGCAGCCCTTCACCCGCTTCCCGGAACATTCAGTACTTC.

This sequence joins TRBV29-1 and TRBJ1-2, with 8 bases matching TRBD1. Trimming removed 2 bases from V and 13 bases from J; junction bases left unmatched: 12. Germline lookup yields CDR1 SQVTM and CDR2 ANQGSEA. The CDR3 consists of 13 residues. The CDR3: CSVELTGVLLSTF. For the CDR3, the DNA is TGCAGCGTTGAACTGACAGGGGTTCTGCTTTCCACCTTC.

This clonotype was found many times. The J gene is TRBJ2-3, the V gene TRBV6-1, with TRBD2 as a possible D gene (6 bases). This CDR3 comprises 12 residues. CDR1 and CDR2 (germline): MNHNS, SASEGT. Trimming stripped 6 bases from V and 4 bases from J, with 8 bases between. CDR3 coding DNA: TGTGCCAGCAGGGAGGGTCCAGATACGCAGTATTTT. Encoded protein: CASREGPDTQYF.

CDR3 sequence reads: CASSIGTGAGNTIYF. CDR3 coding DNA: TGTGCCAGCAGCATTGGGACAGGCGCTGGAAACACCATATATTTT. The genes are TRBV7-7 and TRBJ1-3, with 8 bases aligning to TRBD1. The V gene's germline CDR1 is SSHAT and CDR2 FNYEAQ (reference sequence). The V and J ends lost 5 bases and 2 bases, in that order; junction bases with no gene match: 5. The CDR3 totals 15 residues.

This chain links TRBV6-2 or TRBV6-3 with TRBJ2-3; 8 nucleotides agree with TRBD1. The junction had 11 bases not matched to a gene; V was cut back by 2 bases and J by 4 bases. Germline V gene lookup returns CDR1 MNHEY and CDR2 SVGEGT. CDR3 length: 17 residues. The CDR3 DNA reads TGTGCCAGCAGTTACGTAGGTGTGGACAGGGAAGCAGATACGCAGTATTTT. This gives the protein CASSYVGVDREADTQYF.

For the CDR3, the DNA is TGCGCCAGCAGCCCAATATTTACAGGGAAGAGCAATCAGCCCCAGCATTTT. It codes for CASSPIFTGKSNQPQHF. The rearrangement links TRBV4-1 to TRBJ1-5; maybe TRBD1 (6 bases). V lost 4 bases and J lost 1, with 17 bases in between. Germline lookup yields CDR1 MGHRA and CDR2 YSYEKL. This CDR3 region has 17 residues.

This clonotype was detected ten times or more. The chain uses TRBV7-9 and TRBJ2-1; TRBD2 aligns across 7 bases. This CDR3 contains 16 residues. Germline V gene sequence: CDR1 SEHNR, CDR2 FQNEAQ (reference sequence). Trimming cost V 1 base and J 0 bases; bases outside gene matches: 3. CDR3 protein: CASSLEGGRSYNEQFF. The CDR3 nucleotides are TGTGCCAGCAGCTTAGAGGGAGGGCGCTCCTACAATGAGCAGTTCTTC.

This clonotype was counted a few times. The chain carries TRBV2 and TRBJ1-1; D gene uncertain. In germline, CDR1 is SNHLY, CDR2 FYNNEI. V lost 4 bases, J lost 0 bases, and 12 bases lay in between. This CDR3 is built from 15 residues. The DNA for the CDR3 is TGTGCCAGCAGTGTACAGAAAGAAATGAACACTGAAGCTTTCTTT. Translating gives CASSVQKEMNTEAFF.

This clonotype was picked up a small number of times. CDR3 in amino acids: CASSYLGGVEQPQHF. CDR3 nucleotides: TGTGCCAGCAGTTACCTGGGGGGAGTAGAACAGCCCCAGCATTTT. The rearrangement uses TRBV6-2 or TRBV6-3 and TRBJ1-5; weak D call: TRBD1 (5 bases). V lost 2 bases and J lost 7, with 15 bases in between. Germline CDR1 MNHEY, CDR2 SVGEGT. This CDR3 has 15 amino acids.

The genes are TRBV7-9 and TRBJ2-1; possibly TRBD2 for D (5 bases). The CDR3 is 14 amino acids. The germline V gene encodes CDR1 SEHNR and CDR2 FQNEAQ (reference sequence). Trimming removed 2 bases at V and 4 bases at J, with 9 bases between. This chain's CDR3 is CASSLPTGYNEQFF. The DNA for the CDR3 is TGTGCCAGCAGCTTACCTACGGGGTACAATGAGCAGTTCTTC.

In this sample, this clonotype turned up a few times. V and J are TRBV6-5 and TRBJ2-5; no clear D. The V and J ends lost 7 bases and 2 bases respectively, with 17 bases between them. Germline CDR1 MNHEY, CDR2 SVGAGI. This CDR3 is built from 15 residues. CDR3 nucleotide sequence: TGTGCCAGCATATCTAATTGGGCGGCACAAGAGACCCAGTACTTC. Its protein is CASISNWAAQETQYF.

The chain carries TRBV18 and TRBJ2-7, with 14 bases aligning to TRBD2. CDR1 and CDR2 (germline): KGHSH, LQKENI. J lost 5 bases, V lost 0 bases, and 0 bases had no gene match. This CDR3 region has 15 residues. The CDR3 here is CASSPPTSGGDEQYF. The DNA for the CDR3 is TGTGCCAGCTCACCACCGACTAGCGGGGGGGACGAGCAGTACTTC.

CDR3 coding DNA: TGTGCCAGCACCCACGCGGGCAATCAGCCCCAGCATTTT. It specifies CASTHAGNQPQHF. This chain connects TRBV19 to TRBJ1-5, with D unclear. Trimming took 9 bases from V and 2 from J, leaving 11 bases between them. The length of the CDR3 is 13 residues. Germline V gives CDR1 LNHDA, CDR2 SQIVND (reference sequence).

In this sample, this clonotype turned up a few times. The chain is built from TRBV12-3 or TRBV12-4 and TRBJ1-2; D may be TRBD1 (5 bases). The CDR3 covers 15 residues. V was pared by 5 bases and J by 4 bases, with 17 bases between. CDR3 DNA sequence: TGTGCCAGCAGTCCCCATCCCAGGGATTTCTATGGCTACACCTTC. Translating it yields CASSPHPRDFYGYTF.

The genes are TRBV11-2 and TRBJ2-1, with a weak D call TRBD2 (5 bases). Germline-derived CDR1 and CDR2 are SGHAT and FQNNGV. The CDR3 runs to 14 residues. Between the trimmed V and J ends, which lost 5 bases and 9 bases, there was a span of 17 bases. The CDR3 reads CASSLTVIGVEQFF. In nucleotides, the CDR3 is TGTGCCAGCAGCCTCACGGTCATCGGGGTTGAGCAGTTCTTC.

The chain is built from TRBV7-2 and TRBJ1-2, with 8 bases fitting TRBD1. J was trimmed by 8 bases and V by 6 bases; bases with no gene match: 11. Per germline, CDR1 SGHTA and CDR2 FQGNSA. There are 14 residues in the CDR3. The CDR3 here is CASRQGVEGLGYTF. The CDR3 DNA follows: TGTGCCAGCAGACAGGGGGTCGAGGGCTTGGGCTACACCTTC.